These 19 T cell receptor beta chains were sequenced from one sample in a study of blood T cells in healthy people across ages (dated by TCRdb to the mid-2010s). To prepare the library, 5' RACE was applied. The sample was run on an Illumina HiSeq 2500. The second PCR ran for about 7 to 11 cycles and used a J-beta primer mix along with a sample-barcoded 5' primer. TCRdb ran its own pipeline on the public reads, namely fastp trimming at Q25 and MiXCR clone calling, and kept in-frame beta chains. CDR3 protein duplicates are merged, each entry listing the most common genes and DNA. The sample profile shows approximately 780,000 distinct CDR3 sequences; roughly 25% of them were found once. The ten biggest clones cover about 2.9% of the sample. Another study also made use of these data, one on T cells of mothers and their children.

Sample: blood. Source of these receptors: a boy aged 5-17 years in good health.

The chain carries TRBV5-1 and TRBJ1-2; TRBD1 is a possible D gene (5 bases). The V end lost 3 bases, the J end lost 3 bases, and 15 bases lay between the germline ends. Germline loops: CDR1 SGHRS, CDR2 YFSETQ. The CDR3 sequence is 15 residues long. The CDR3 sequence: CASSWGPRDDYGYTF. CDR3 coding DNA: TGCGCCAGCAGCTGGGGTCCTAGGGACGACTATGGCTACACCTTC.

The chain joins TRBV5-1 to TRBJ2-7; 10 bases line up with TRBD1. CDR1 SGHRS and CDR2 YFSETQ come from the germline V gene. This CDR3 contains 15 residues. V lost 5 bases to trimming and J lost 1 base; unmatched junction nucleotides: 6. CDR3 sequence: CASRAGQGMSYEQYF. CDR3 DNA: TGCGCCAGCAGGGCGGGACAGGGGATGTCCTACGAGCAGTACTTC.

V gene TRBV20-1 combines with J gene TRBJ2-1; TRBD2 matches 8 bases. Germline V gene lookup returns CDR1 DFQATT and CDR2 SNEGSKA (reference sequence). V dropped 6 bases and J dropped 8; count of bases not matched to a gene: 15. This CDR3 comprises 15 residues. CDR3: CSAGVRGAIYDEQFF. The CDR3 DNA is TGCAGTGCGGGTGTGCGGGGGGCCATTTACGATGAGCAGTTCTTC.

This clonotype has more than one count but fewer than ten. The chain employs TRBV7-9 and TRBJ2-1; the match to TRBD1 covers 7 bases. The germline gives CDR1 SEHNR, CDR2 FQNEAQ (reference sequence). V shed 2 bases and J 5 bases; nucleotides not matched to a gene: 3. The CDR3 is 14 residues long. The CDR3 DNA follows: TGTGCCAGCAGCTTACGGGACAGCCACAATGAGCAGTTCTTC. Translated: CASSLRDSHNEQFF. The variable domain in full, with the rest retrieved from reference TRBV7-9 and TRBJ2-1, is DTGVSQNPRHKITKRGQNVTFRCDPISEHNRLYWYRQTLGQGPEFLTYFQNEAQLEKSRLLSDRFSAERPKGSFSTLEIQRTEQGDSAMYLCASSLRDSHNEQFFGPGTRLTVL.

The genes are TRBV7-9 and TRBJ1-6, with D possibly TRBD1 on 6 matching bases. From germline, CDR1 is SEHNR and CDR2 FQNEAQ (reference sequence). Trimming pared 5 bases from V and 7 bases from J, leaving 15 bases between. This CDR3 has 15 amino acids. CDR3: CASSTSGTPNSPLHF. The CDR3 region has the DNA TGTGCCAGCAGCACATCCGGGACACCAAATTCACCCCTCCACTTT.

A single count supports this clonotype. V and J are TRBV18 and TRBJ2-5, with D perhaps TRBD2 (5 bases). The closer fit of TRBJ2-7 to the DNA end suggests the J call may be wrong. CDR1 is KGHSH, CDR2 LQKENI, per germline. The CDR3 covers 16 residues. The chain's CDR3 is CASSPMDFLSSYEQYF. CDR3 coding DNA: TGTGCCAGCTCACCAATGGACTTCCTGAGCTCCTACGAGCAGTACTTC.

The chain combines TRBV4-1 with TRBJ1-3, with D uncertain. Germline CDR1 and CDR2: MGHRA and YSYEKL. The CDR3 sequence is 16 residues long. The V end lost 3 bases, the J end lost 2 bases, and 14 bases lay between the germline ends. The CDR3 DNA is TGCGCCAGCAGCCATGCTCCAGCCCGGGCTGGAAACACCATATATTTT. This sequence encodes CASSHAPARAGNTIYF.

The rearrangement uses TRBV7-9 and TRBJ1-3; D uncertain. The CDR3 consists of 13 residues. Germline-derived CDR1 and CDR2 are SEHNR and FQNEAQ (reference sequence). Trimming removed 5 bases at V and 4 bases at J, with 9 bases between. The CDR3 coding sequence is TGTGCCAGCAGCCCTCAGGACGGAAACACCATATATTTT. It encodes CASSPQDGNTIYF.

The chain has TRBV28 and TRBJ2-7; 10 bases align to TRBD1. CDR1 MDHEN and CDR2 SYDVKM come from the germline V gene. The CDR3 totals 15 residues. The V and J ends lost 8 bases and 2 bases, in that order; junction bases with no gene match: 9. The CDR3 DNA follows: TGTGCCAGCCGCCCTTTAGGGACAGGGGCCTACGAGCAGTACTTC. It specifies CASRPLGTGAYEQYF.

The chain combines TRBV7-2 with TRBJ1-2; 8 bases map to TRBD1. The CDR3 runs to 13 residues. Trimming removed 5 bases from V and 6 bases from J; junction bases left unmatched: 5. CDR1 is SGHTA, CDR2 FQGNSA, per germline. CDR3 in DNA: TGTGCCAGCAGCCTGGACAGGGACCATGGCTACACCTTC. This encodes CASSLDRDHGYTF.

The chain is built from TRBV19 and TRBJ2-7, with a tentative D call TRBD2 (6 bases). This CDR3 is 13 amino acids long. From germline, CDR1 is LNHDA and CDR2 SQIVND (reference sequence). V gave up 3 bases and J gave up 3 bases, with 9 bases separating them. DNA of the CDR3: TGTGCCAGTAGTATGGGGGGTGGCTACGAGCAGTACTTC. Its translation is CASSMGGGYEQYF.

In this sample, this clonotype turned up a few times. This chain connects TRBV20-1 to TRBJ2-5; D remains ambiguous. The DNA end favors TRBJ2-7, so the J call may be wrong. The V gene's germline CDR1 is DFQATT and CDR2 SNEGSKA (reference sequence). The CDR3 is 14 amino acids. The CDR3 here is CSARDQSQVSEQYF. The CDR3 DNA reads TGCAGTGCTAGAGATCAGTCCCAGGTCTCCGAGCAGTACTTC.

This chain connects TRBV4-1 to TRBJ2-7, with 7 bases matching TRBD1. CDR3 length: 15 residues. In germline, CDR1 is MGHRA, CDR2 YSYEKL. J gave up 4 bases and V 1 base, and 7 bases lay outside the gene matches. For the CDR3, the DNA is TGCGCCAGCAGCCAAGCTACGACAGGGCCTTACGAGCAGTACTTC. Translated: CASSQATTGPYEQYF.

The chain joins TRBV12-3 or TRBV12-4 to TRBJ1-5; D unresolved. The CDR3 is made up of 16 amino acids. V dropped 1 base and J dropped 0 bases, with 10 bases sitting between them. The CDR3 region is CASSLGSRGSNQPQHF. The CDR3, as DNA: TGTGCCAGCAGTTTAGGTAGTCGGGGTAGCAATCAGCCCCAGCATTTT.

The chain combines TRBV2 with TRBJ1-4; unclear D gene. The CDR3 length is 14 residues. The V end lost 4 bases, the J end lost 4 bases, and 10 bases lay between the germline ends. CDR1 is SNHLY, CDR2 FYNNEI, per germline. CDR3 protein: CASSGSTGNEKLFF. In nucleotides, the CDR3 is TGTGCCAGCAGTGGATCGACGGGTAATGAAAAACTGTTTTTT.

V and J are TRBV7-3 and TRBJ2-3; TRBD2 agrees at 7 bases. Germline values: CDR1 SGHTA, CDR2 FQGTGA. With V trimmed by 5 bases and J by 4 bases, 6 bases remained unmatched. This CDR3 comprises 14 residues. The DNA for the CDR3 is TGTGCCAGCAGCCCAGCGGGATTCGCAGATACGCAGTATTTT. Translation gives CASSPAGFADTQYF. The full variable domain, rest sourced from reference TRBV7-3 and TRBJ2-3, is GAGVSQTPSNKVTEKGKYVELRCDPISGHTALYWYRQSLGQGPEFLIYFQGTGAADDSGLPNDRFFAVRPEGSVSTLKIQRTERGDSAVYLCASSPAGFADTQYFGPGTRLTVL.

This chain links TRBV4-2 with TRBJ2-5; perhaps TRBD1 as D (5 bases). In germline, CDR1 is LGHNA, CDR2 YNFKEQ. The length of the CDR3 is 18 residues. Trimming removed 0 bases from V and 3 bases from J, with 20 bases in between. CDR3 loop: CASSQDAESGALKETQYF. The DNA of the CDR3 is TGTGCCAGCAGCCAAGATGCAGAATCTGGGGCCCTCAAAGAGACCCAGTACTTC.

This chain uses TRBV9 with TRBJ2-3; D possibly corresponds to TRBD2 (6 bases). The CDR3 is 16 residues long. V lost 0 bases to trimming and J lost 3 bases, with 14 bases between them. Germline V gives CDR1 SGDLS, CDR2 YYNGEE. CDR3 sequence: CASSVVRSSGTDTQYF. Written as DNA, the CDR3 is TGTGCCAGCAGCGTAGTCCGGAGTAGCGGTACAGATACGCAGTATTTT.

This clonotype came up many times. This chain uses TRBV3-1 with TRBJ2-7; D uncertain. CDR3 size: 12 residues. V was shortened by 1 base and J by 1 base, with 2 bases between the two germline ends. Germline CDR1 and CDR2: LGHDT and YNNKEL (reference sequence). CDR3 nucleotides: TGTGCCAGCAGCCAAGTGTCCTACGAGCAGTACTTC. Protein product: CASSQVSYEQYF.